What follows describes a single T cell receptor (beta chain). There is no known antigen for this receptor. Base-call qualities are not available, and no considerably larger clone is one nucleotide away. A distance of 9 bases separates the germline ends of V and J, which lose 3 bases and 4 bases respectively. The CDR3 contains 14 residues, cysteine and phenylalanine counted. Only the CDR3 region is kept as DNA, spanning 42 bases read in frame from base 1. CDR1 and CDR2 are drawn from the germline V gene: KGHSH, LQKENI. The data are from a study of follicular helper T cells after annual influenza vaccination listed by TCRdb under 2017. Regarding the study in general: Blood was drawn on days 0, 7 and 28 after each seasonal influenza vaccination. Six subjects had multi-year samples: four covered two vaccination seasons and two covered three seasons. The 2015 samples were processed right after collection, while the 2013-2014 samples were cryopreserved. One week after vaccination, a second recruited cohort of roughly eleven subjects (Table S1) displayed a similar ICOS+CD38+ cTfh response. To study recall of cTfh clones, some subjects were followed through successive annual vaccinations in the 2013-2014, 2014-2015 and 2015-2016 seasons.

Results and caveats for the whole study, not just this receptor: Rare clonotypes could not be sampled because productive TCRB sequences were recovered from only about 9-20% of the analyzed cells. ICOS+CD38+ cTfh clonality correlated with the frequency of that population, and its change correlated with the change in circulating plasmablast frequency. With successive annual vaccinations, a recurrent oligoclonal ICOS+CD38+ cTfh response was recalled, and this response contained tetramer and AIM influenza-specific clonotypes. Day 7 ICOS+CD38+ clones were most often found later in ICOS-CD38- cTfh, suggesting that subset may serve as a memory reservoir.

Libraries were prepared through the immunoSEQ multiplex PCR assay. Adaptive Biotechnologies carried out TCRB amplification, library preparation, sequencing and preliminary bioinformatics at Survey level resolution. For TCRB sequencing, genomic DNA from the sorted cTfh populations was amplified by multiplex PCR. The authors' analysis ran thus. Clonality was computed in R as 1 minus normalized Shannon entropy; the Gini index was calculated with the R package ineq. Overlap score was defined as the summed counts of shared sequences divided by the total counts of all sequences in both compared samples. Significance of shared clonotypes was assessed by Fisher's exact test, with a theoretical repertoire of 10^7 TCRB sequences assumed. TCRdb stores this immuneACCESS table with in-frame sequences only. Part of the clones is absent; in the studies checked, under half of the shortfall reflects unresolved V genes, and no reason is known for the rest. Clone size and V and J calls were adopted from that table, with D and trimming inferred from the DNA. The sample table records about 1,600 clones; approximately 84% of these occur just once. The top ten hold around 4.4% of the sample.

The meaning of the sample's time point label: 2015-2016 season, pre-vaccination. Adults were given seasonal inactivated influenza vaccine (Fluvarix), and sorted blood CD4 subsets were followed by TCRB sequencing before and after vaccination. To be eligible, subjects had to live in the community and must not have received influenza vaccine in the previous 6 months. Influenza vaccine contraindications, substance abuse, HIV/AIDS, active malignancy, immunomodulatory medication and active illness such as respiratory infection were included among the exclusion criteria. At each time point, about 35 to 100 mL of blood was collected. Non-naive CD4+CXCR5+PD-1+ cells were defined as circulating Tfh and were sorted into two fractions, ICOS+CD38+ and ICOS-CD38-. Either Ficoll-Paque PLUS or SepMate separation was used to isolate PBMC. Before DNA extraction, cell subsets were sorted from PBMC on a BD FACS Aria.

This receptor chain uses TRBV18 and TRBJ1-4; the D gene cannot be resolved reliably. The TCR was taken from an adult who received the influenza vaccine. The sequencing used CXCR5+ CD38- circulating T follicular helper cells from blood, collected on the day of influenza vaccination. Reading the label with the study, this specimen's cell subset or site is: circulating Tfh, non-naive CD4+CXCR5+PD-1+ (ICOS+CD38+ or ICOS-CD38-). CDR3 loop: CASSPSGSNEKLFF. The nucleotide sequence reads TGTGCCAGCTCACCCTCGGGAAGTAATGAAAAACTGTTTTTT.